These 7 T cell receptor beta chains were sequenced from one sample in a study of cytotoxic CD8 clonotypes in ibrutinib-treated CLL. Only in-frame clones appear in the TCRdb table, and some are missing; sequencing was by immunoSEQ multiplex PCR. The sample lists 150,000 to 200,000 clones; approximately 77% were seen once. The source material was PBMCs, sampled after 12 months of ibrutinib treatment. The receptor set was obtained from a human donor with chronic lymphocytic leukemia.

This clone was seen a few times. This sequence joins TRBV28 and TRBJ2-4; possibly TRBD1 for D (6 bases). There are 14 residues in the CDR3. Trimming stripped 10 bases from V and 10 bases from J, with 23 bases between. CDR1 and CDR2 from the germline V gene are MDHEN and SYDVKM. The CDR3 coding sequence is TGTGCCACGGTACCCGGGACAACTAAGGAAATTCAGTACTTC. This codes for CATVPGTTKEIQYF.

This chain joins TRBV10-3 and TRBJ1-1, with TRBD1 matching 7 bases. V lost 10 bases, J lost 0 bases, and 8 bases stayed unmatched. The CDR3 consists of 14 residues. Looked up from germline, CDR1 is ENHRY and CDR2 is SYGVKD. The CDR3 spells CATGDRDMNTEAFF. In nucleotides, the CDR3 is TGTGCCACCGGTGACAGGGACATGAACACTGAAGCTTTCTTT.

This chain links TRBV7-2 with TRBJ2-5; no clear D gene. Germline assignment: CDR1 SGHTA and CDR2 FQGNSA. The germline V and J ends were trimmed by 4 bases and 7 bases, with 10 bases remaining between them. This CDR3 has 12 amino acids. Here the CDR3 DNA reads TGTGCCAGCAGCTCCGCATACGGGACCCAGTACTTC. It is translated as CASSSAYGTQYF.

The J gene is TRBJ2-3, the V gene TRBV2, with TRBD2 matching over 7 bases. V trimming: 7 bases; J trimming: 1 base; junction bases outside the gene matches: 2. The CDR3 runs to 13 residues. Germline values: CDR1 SNHLY, CDR2 FYNNEI. In DNA, the CDR3 is TGTGCCAGCACGACTAGCCGCACAGATACGCAGTATTTT. Translation: CASTTSRTDTQYF.

This chain connects TRBV11-3 to TRBJ2-1; TRBD2 matches 8 bases. Looked up from germline, CDR1 is SGHNT and CDR2 is YENEEA. This CDR3 contains 16 residues. The J segment lost 2 bases and the V segment lost 1 base, leaving 4 bases of the junction unmatched. CDR3: CASSLGAGGAYNEQFF. The DNA of the CDR3 is TGTGCCAGCAGCTTAGGGGCGGGAGGCGCCTACAATGAGCAGTTCTTC.

The rearrangement links TRBV28 to TRBJ2-1; 11 bases map to TRBD2. The V segment lost 6 bases and the J segment 4 bases; nucleotides outside the gene matches: 11. Looked up from germline, CDR1 is MDHEN and CDR2 is SYDVKM. The CDR3 is 17 residues long. DNA for the CDR3: TGTGCCAGCAGCCTTGACACTAGCGGGAGACTATACAATGAGCAGTTCTTC. It encodes CASSLDTSGRLYNEQFF. The variable domain in full, with the rest retrieved from reference TRBV28 and TRBJ2-1, is DVKVTQSSRYLVKRTGEKVFLECVQDMDHENMFWYRQDPGLGLRLIYFSYDVKMKEKGDIPEGYSVSREKKERFSLILESASTNQTSMYLCASSLDTSGRLYNEQFFGPGTRLTVL.

The V gene is TRBV10-2, the J gene TRBJ2-3; D is uncertain. V lost 3 bases and J lost 2, with 12 bases in between. Per germline, CDR1 WSHSY and CDR2 SAAADI. The CDR3 sequence is 15 residues long. The CDR3 DNA reads TGCGCCAGCAGTGACCCCTGGAAGACCACAGATACGCAGTATTTT. Residues: CASSDPWKTTDTQYF.